Detailed here is one TCR beta chain. Its antigen is not identified. The sample comes from a study of T cell responses to AZD1222 COVID-19 vaccine. Whole-study results and caveats: Samples come after the peak T cell response, not at day 14.

CDR1 is MNHEY, CDR2 SVGAGI, per germline. Trimming at V came to 1 base and at J to 6 bases, leaving 7 bases not matched to a gene. This CDR3 spans 15 amino acids. Sequencing was performed with immunoSEQ multiplex PCR; in TCRdb, only in-frame clones are kept and a portion is missing. There are about 97,000 clones in the sample; roughly 84% occur only once, and less than 3.5% lies in the top ten. The source material was peripheral blood, sampled on day 0 of AZD1222 vaccination. The rearrangement links TRBV6-5 to TRBJ2-7; TRBD2 matches at 9 bases. This TCR derives from an adult in good health. For the CDR3, the DNA is TGTGCCAGCAGTTACTTGCTAGCGGGACGGGGCGAGCAGTACTTC. As protein: CASSYLLAGRGEQYF.